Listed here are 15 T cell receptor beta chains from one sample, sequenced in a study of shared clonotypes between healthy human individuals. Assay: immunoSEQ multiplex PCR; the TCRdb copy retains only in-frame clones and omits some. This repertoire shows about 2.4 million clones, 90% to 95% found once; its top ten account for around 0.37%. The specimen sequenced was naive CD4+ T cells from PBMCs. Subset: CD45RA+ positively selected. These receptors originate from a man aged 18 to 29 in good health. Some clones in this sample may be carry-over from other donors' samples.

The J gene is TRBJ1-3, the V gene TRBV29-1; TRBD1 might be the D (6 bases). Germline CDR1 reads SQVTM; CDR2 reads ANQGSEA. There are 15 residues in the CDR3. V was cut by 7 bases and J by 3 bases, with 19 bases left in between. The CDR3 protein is CSASPSGTYGNTIYF. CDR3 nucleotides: TGCAGCGCATCCCCCAGCGGGACATATGGAAACACCATATATTTT.

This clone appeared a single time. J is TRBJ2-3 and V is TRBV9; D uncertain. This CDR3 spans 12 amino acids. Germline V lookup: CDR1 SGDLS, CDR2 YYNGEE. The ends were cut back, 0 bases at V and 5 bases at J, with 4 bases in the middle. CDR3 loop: CASSVEVDTQYF. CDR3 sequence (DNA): TGTGCCAGCAGCGTAGAGGTAGATACGCAGTATTTT.

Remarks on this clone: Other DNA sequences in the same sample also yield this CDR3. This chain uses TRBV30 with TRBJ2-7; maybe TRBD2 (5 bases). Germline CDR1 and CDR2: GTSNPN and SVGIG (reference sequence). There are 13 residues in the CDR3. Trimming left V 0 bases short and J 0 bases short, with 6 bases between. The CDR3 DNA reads TGTGCCTGGAGTGTACTAGGCTCCTACGAGCAGTACTTC. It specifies CAWSVLGSYEQYF.

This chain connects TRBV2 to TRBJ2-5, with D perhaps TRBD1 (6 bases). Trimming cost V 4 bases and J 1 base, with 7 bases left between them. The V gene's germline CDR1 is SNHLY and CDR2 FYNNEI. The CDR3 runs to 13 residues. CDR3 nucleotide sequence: TGTGCCAGCAGTGTGGACAGCCAAGAGACCCAGTACTTC. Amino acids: CASSVDSQETQYF. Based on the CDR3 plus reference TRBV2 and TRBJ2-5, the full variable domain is EPEVTQTPSHQVTQMGQEVILRCVPISNHLYFYWYRQILGQKVEFLVSFYNNEISEKSEIFDDQFSVERPDGSNFTLKIRSTKLEDSAMYFCASSVDSQETQYFGPGTRLLVL.

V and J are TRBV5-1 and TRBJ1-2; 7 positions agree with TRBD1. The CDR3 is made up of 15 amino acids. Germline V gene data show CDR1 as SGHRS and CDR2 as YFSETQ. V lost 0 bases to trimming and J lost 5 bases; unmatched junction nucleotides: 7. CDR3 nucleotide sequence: TGCGCCAGCAGCTTGGGGGGACAGACTCCATATGGCTACACCTTC. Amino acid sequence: CASSLGGQTPYGYTF.

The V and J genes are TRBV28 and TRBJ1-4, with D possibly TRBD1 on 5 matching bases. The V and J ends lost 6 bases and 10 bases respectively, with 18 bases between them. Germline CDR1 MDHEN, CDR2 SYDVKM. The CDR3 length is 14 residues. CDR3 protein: CASSLSGGSGKLFF. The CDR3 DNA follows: TGTGCCAGCAGCCTATCCGGGGGATCTGGAAAACTGTTTTTT.

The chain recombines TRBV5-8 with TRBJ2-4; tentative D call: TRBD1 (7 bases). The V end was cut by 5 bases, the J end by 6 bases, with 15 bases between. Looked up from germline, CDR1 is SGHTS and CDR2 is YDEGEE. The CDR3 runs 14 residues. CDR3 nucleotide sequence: TGTGCCAGCAGAGACAGGGCGGGGAGAAACATTCAGTACTTC. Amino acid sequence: CASRDRAGRNIQYF.

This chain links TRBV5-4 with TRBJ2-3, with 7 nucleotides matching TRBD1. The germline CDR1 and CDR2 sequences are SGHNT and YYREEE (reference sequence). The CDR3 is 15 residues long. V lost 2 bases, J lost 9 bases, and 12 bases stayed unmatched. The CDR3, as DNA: TGTGCCAGCAGCTTCTCCGGGGACAGCGGAGACACGCAGTATTTT. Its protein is CASSFSGDSGDTQYF.

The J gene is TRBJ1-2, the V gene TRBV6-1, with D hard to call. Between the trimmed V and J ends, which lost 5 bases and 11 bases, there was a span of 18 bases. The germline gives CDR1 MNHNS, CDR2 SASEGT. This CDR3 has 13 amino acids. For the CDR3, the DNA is TGTGCCAGCAGTCTTCTTGCGCAAGTTGGGTACACCTTC. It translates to CASSLLAQVGYTF.

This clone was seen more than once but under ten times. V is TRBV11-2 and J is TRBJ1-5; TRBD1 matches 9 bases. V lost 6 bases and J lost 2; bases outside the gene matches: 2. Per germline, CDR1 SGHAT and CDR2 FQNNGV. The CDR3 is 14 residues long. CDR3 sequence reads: CASSRDRGNQPQHF. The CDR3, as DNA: TGTGCCAGCAGTCGGGACAGGGGCAATCAGCCCCAGCATTTT.

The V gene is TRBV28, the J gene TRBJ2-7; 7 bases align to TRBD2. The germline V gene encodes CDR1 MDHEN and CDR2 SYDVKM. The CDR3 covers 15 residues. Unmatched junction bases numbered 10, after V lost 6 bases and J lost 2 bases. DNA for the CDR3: TGTGCCAGCAGCTTCCCAGCGGGGCTAACCTACGAGCAGTACTTC. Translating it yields CASSFPAGLTYEQYF.

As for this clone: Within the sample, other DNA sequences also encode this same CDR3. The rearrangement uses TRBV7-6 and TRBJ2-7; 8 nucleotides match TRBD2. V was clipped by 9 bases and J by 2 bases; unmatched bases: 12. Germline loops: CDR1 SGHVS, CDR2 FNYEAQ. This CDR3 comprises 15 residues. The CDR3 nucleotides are TGTGCCAGTAGCATTAAAGCGGGAGTTCCCTACGAGCAGTACTTC. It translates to CASSIKAGVPYEQYF.

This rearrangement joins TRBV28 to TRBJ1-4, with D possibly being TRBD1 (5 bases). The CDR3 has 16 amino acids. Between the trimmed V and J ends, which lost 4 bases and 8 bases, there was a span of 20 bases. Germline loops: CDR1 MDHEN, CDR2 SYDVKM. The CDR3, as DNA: TGTGCCAGCAGTTCTCCAGGGTACGGGGCGAGCGAAAAACTGTTTTTT. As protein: CASSSPGYGASEKLFF.

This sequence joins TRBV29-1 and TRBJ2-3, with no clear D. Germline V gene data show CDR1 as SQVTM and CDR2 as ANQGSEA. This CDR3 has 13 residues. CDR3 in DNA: TGCAGTGGAAAGTGGGCATTCACAGATACGCAGTATTTT. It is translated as CSGKWAFTDTQYF.

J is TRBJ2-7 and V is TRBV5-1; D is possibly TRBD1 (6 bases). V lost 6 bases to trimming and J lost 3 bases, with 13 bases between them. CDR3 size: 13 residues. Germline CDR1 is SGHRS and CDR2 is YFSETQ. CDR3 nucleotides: TGCGCCAGCACGGCAGGGGCCCACTACGAGCAGTACTTC. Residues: CASTAGAHYEQYF.